This TCR beta chain was documented in a study of spatial heterogeneity in lung cancer (dated by TCRdb to the late 2010s). Regarding the research as a whole: Beta-chain transcripts were consistently detected in greater numbers than alpha-chain transcripts, which likely reflects a higher abundance of beta-chain transcripts. TCR transcript counts in tumor regions correlated strongly with a T cell transcriptional module score from matched bulk RNA-seq. In the raw uncorrected reads, each unique combination of TCR and UMI appeared more than ten times on average. In non-small cell lung cancer, the study made a quantitative comparison of TCR alpha and beta repertoires among multiple tumor regions, matched nontumor lung and blood. Nonsynonymous mutation counts, determined by whole-exome sequencing of tumor tissue, were related to features of the TCR repertoire. At surgery, 220 tumor regions, roughly 62 matched nontumor lung samples and fewer than 60 PBMC samples were TCR-sequenced for both alpha and beta chains.

The cysteine opens and the phenylalanine closes a CDR3 of 14 amino acids. Kept here is only the CDR3 DNA, which spans 42 bases and is read in frame from base 1. From a lookup of the germline V gene, CDR1 and CDR2 are SNHLY and FYNNEI. V is cut by 6 bases and J by 2 bases, and the space between the germline ends is 11 bases. This clonotype has ten or more counts. It lacks a known antigen. Per-nucleotide qualities are absent, and no much larger clonotype sits a single base away. The library was obtained by 5' RACE. TCRdb records NextSeq 500 as the sequencer. The TCR library protocol attached a unique molecular identifier to each TCR cDNA molecule to allow correction of PCR and sequencing errors. The published analysis was carried out like this. TCR identification, UMI-based error correction and CDR3 extraction were performed with Decombinator tools. TCRs above a frequency of 2 per 1,000, corresponding to the top 1% of the tumor frequency distribution, were defined as expanded. Expanded tumor TCRs were classed as regional if statistically deemed absent (corrected P<0.05) from at least one tumor region, otherwise ubiquitous. Renyi diversity was computed with the R vegan package after each repertoire had been subsampled 100 times to 5,000 TCRs. CDR3 similarity networks were built from amino acid triplet string-kernel similarity, connecting CDR3s with pairwise similarity above 0.82. The public reads were reanalyzed by TCRdb: fastp trimming at Q25, MiXCR alignment, in-frame beta chains only. Identical CDR3 proteins give one entry, which carries the most common genes and DNA. The V and J calls and clone size are TCRdb's, not the authors'. A total of about 100,000 distinct CDR3 sequences appear in this sample, about 4.6% of them only once. 21% of the sample goes to the ten largest clones.

The sample's time point label, in plain terms: sample taken at primary tumor resection. Donors were some 67 patients with early-stage, untreated non-small cell lung cancer from the lung TRACERx cohort. Without any cell sorting, TCR sequencing was performed on whole RNA extracted either from tumor and nontumor lung tissue or from cryopreserved PBMC samples. A patient was chosen for TCR sequencing only when enough RNA was available from at least two tumor regions. A lung pathologist reviewed the tumor and adjacent nontumor lung specimens before the specimens were selected. Overall study results and their limits: The count of ubiquitous expanded TCRs correlated with the count of ubiquitous nonsynonymous mutations, and the count of regional expanded TCRs correlated with the count of regional nonsynonymous mutations. TCR-seq coverage of tumor T cells was estimated at only around 7% for alpha chains and 13% for beta chains. The tumor nonsynonymous mutation count correlated with the number of expanded intratumoral alpha and beta TCRs. Additional single-cell paired TCR alpha and beta sequencing was considered necessary to confirm, at a functional level, the hypothesis that regional TCRs recognize regional mutations.

The source is a male donor with early-stage non-small cell lung cancer. In this chain, TRBV2 is recombined with TRBJ1-3; the D segment could be TRBD1, given 5 matching bases. This specimen was lung tumor tissue, taken at surgery. Read as DNA, the sequence is TGTGCCAGCAGGCAGGGAGGCACTGGAAACACCATATATTTT. It translates to CASRQGGTGNTIYF.